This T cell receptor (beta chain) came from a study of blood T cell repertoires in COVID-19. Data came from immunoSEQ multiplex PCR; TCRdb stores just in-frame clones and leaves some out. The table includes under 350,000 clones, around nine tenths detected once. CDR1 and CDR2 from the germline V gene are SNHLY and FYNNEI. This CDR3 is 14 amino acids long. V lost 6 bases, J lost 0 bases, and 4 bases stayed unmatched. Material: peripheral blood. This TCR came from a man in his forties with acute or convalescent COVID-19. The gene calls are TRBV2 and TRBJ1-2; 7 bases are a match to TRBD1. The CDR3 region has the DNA TGTGCCAGCAGCGACGGACAGGCTAACTATGGCTACACCTTC. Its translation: CASSDGQANYGYTF.